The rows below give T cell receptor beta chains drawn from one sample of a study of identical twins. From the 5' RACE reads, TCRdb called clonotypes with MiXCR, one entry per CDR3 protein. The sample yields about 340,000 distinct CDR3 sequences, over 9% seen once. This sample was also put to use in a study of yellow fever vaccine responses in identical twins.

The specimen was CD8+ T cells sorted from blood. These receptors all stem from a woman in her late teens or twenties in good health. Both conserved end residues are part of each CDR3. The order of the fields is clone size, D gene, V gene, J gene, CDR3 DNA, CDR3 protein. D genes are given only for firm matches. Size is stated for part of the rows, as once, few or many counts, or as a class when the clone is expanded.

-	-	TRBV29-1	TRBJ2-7	TGCAGCGCCCGGGACGGCTACGAGCAGTACTTC	CSARDGYEQYF
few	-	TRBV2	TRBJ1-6	TGTGCCAGCACGGCGAATAATTCACCCCTCCACTTT	CASTANNSPLHF
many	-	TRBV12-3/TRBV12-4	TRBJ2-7	TGTGCCAGCAGTTTTTACACATACTACGAGCAGTACTTC	CASSFYTYYEQYF
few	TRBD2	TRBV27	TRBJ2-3	TGTGCCAGCAGTCCCCGACTAGCGGGGGGTAAAACAGATACGCAGTATTTT	CASSPRLAGGKTDTQYF
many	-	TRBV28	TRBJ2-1	TGTGCCAGCAGTTTATGGGGAGATGAGCAGTTCTTC	CASSLWGDEQFF
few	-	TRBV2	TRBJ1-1	TGTGCCAGCAGTGAAGCGCTGGGGGGAGGCACTGAAGCTTTCTTT	CASSEALGGGTEAFF
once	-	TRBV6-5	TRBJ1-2	TGTGCCAGCAGTCTACCGATAGATAACTATGGCTACACCTTC	CASSLPIDNYGYTF
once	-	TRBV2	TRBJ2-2	TGTGCCAACAAAAGGGGAGCCGGGGAGCCGTTTTTT	CANKRGAGEPFF
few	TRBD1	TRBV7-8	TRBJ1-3	TGTGCCAGCAGCTTAGGGGGACAGGGAGGTGGAAACACCATATATTTT	CASSLGGQGGGNTIYF
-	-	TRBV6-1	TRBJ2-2	TGTGCCAGCAGTGACCCTGACAGAGCCCCTAACACCGGGGAGCTGTTTTTT	CASSDPDRAPNTGELFF
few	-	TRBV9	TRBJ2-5	TGTGCCAGCAGCGTATCCGGACTAACTTGGGAGACCCAGTACTTC	CASSVSGLTWETQYF
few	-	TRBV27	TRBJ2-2	TGTGCCAGCAGTTTATCCGAGTCCCCCGGAGGCGGGGAGCTGTTTTTT	CASSLSESPGGGELFF
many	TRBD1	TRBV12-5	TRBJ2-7	TGTGCTAGTGGTCCCCGGACAGGGGGCCAGTACGAGCAGTACTTC	CASGPRTGGQYEQYF
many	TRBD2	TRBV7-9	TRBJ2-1	TGTGCCAGCAGCTTAGGGACTAGCGCCTACAATGAGCAGTTCTTC	CASSLGTSAYNEQFF
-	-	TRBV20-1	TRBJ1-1	TGCAGTCCTAGGGCGGCCAACACTGAAGCTTTCTTT	CSPRAANTEAFF
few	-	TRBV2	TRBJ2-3	TGTGCCAGCAGTAACACCCACACAGATACGCAGTATTTT	CASSNTHTDTQYF
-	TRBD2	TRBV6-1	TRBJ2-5	TGTGCCAGCACTCGACTAGCGGGGGGCACTGGACAAGAGACCCAGTACTTC	CASTRLAGGTGQETQYF
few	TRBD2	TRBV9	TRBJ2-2	TGTGCCAGCAGCACCCTTCCGACTAGCTACACCGGGGAGCTGTTTTTT	CASSTLPTSYTGELFF
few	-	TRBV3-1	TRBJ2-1	TGTGCCAGCAGCTTCCCCCGGGGGAATGAGCAGTTCTTC	CASSFPRGNEQFF
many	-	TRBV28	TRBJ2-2	TGTGCCAGCAGTATGGGGTTCCCCGGGGAGCTGTTTTTT	CASSMGFPGELFF
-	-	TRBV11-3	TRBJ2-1	TGTGCCAGCAGTCCCAGGGGAGGGCCTAAAAATGAGCAGTTCTTC	CASSPRGGPKNEQFF
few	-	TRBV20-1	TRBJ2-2	TGCAGTGCTAGAGGCACCGGGGAGCTGTTTTTT	CSARGTGELFF
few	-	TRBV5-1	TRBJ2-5	TGCGCCAGCAGCTTGGGCGGGCCAGCTCGCGAGACCCAGTACTTC	CASSLGGPARETQYF
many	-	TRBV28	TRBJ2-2	TGTGCCAGCAGTTTTGTAGTTTCCACCGGGGAGCTGTTTTTT	CASSFVVSTGELFF
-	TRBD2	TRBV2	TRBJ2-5	TGTGCCAGCAGTGGGAGACTAGCGGGAGCCCAAGAGACCCAGTACTTC	CASSGRLAGAQETQYF
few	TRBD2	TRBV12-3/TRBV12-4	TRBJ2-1	TGTGCCAGCAGTTTACGGCTAGCGGGAGCTAACAATGAGCAGTTCTTC	CASSLRLAGANNEQFF
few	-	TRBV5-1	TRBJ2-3	TGCGCCAGCCGACCCGCGGAGCGGTCCACAGATACGCAGTATTTT	CASRPAERSTDTQYF
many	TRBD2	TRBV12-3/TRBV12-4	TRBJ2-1	TGTGCCAGCAGTCCCGTAGCGGGGGGGCGGACTGAGCAGTTCTTC	CASSPVAGGRTEQFF
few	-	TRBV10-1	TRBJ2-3	TGCGCCAGCAGTGGATTAGAGGGTTGGGGCACAGATACGCAGTATTTT	CASSGLEGWGTDTQYF
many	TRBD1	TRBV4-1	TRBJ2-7	TGCGCCAGCAGCCAAGGGACAGGGGTCTACGAGCAGTACTTC	CASSQGTGVYEQYF
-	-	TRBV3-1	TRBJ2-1	TGTGCCAGCAGCCAAGGAATCTTGGTCAGCTACAATGAGCAGTTCTTC	CASSQGILVSYNEQFF
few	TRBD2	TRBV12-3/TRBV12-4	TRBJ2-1	TGTGCCAGCAGTTTAGCGCACCCGGGGGGGCCTTACAATGAGCAGTTCTTC	CASSLAHPGGPYNEQFF
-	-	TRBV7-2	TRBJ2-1	TGTGCCAGCTTCCTCAATAGCGAGCAGTTCTTC	CASFLNSEQFF
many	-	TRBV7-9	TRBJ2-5	TGTGCCAGCAGCTTTCTATTCCGGGACGGAGAAGACTTC	CASSFLFRDGEDF
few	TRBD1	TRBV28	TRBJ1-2	TGTGCCAGCAGTTGGGGACAGGGTAAAGGCTACACCTTC	CASSWGQGKGYTF
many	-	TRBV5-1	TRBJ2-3	TGCGCCAGCTATTCAGAAACTAGCACAGATACGCAGTATTTT	CASYSETSTDTQYF
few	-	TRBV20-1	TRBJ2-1	TGCAGTGCCCTCGCCCTCGGGGTACAAAATGAGCAGTTCTTC	CSALALGVQNEQFF
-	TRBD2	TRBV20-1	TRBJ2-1	TGCAGTGCTACAAGCGGGACTAGCGGGAGTTATGGTGAGCAGTTCTTC	CSATSGTSGSYGEQFF
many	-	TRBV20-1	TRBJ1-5	TGCAGTGCTAGCCGGCGGGGAAATCAGCCCCAGCATTTT	CSASRRGNQPQHF
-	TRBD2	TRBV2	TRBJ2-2	TGTGCCAGCCAGGGACTGACTAGCATGAACACCGGGGAGCTGTTTTTT	CASQGLTSMNTGELFF